This TCR beta chain came from a study of cytomegalovirus exposure and HLA in healthy donors. Notes on the study in general: The study recorded 164 TCR beta chains that were cytomegalovirus-associated.

This PCR relied on a set of 60 Vbeta primers and 13 Jbeta primers. Profiling relied on immunoSEQ multiplex PCR, and the TCRdb table lists in-frame clones only, not all of them. This table holds 200,000 or so clones, roughly 79% found once. This CDR3 comprises 18 residues. Germline CDR1 MDHEN, CDR2 SYDVKM. With 6 bases removed from V and 0 bases from J, the gap between germline ends came to 23 bases. A few counts support this clone. Its cognate antigen is unknown. This rearrangement joins TRBV28 to TRBJ1-1, with a weak D call TRBD1 (6 bases). The specimen sequenced was PBMCs. This receptor was taken from a young man in good health and CMV-seronegative. The CDR3 coding sequence is TGTGCCAGCAGCCGGACAGACTACCTTATCACCATGAACACTGAAGCTTTCTTT. This sequence encodes CASSRTDYLITMNTEAFF.